The 26 T cell receptor beta chains in this list originate from one sample, sequenced in a study of blood T cell repertoires in COVID-19. Method: immunoSEQ multiplex PCR; TCRdb's copy keeps in-frame clones and lacks some. The sample yields approximately 70,000 clones, approximately 80% seen once. Sequenced material: peripheral blood. The receptor source for this set is an older man with active or convalescent COVID-19.

This sequence joins TRBV14 and TRBJ2-1; 12 bases are shared with TRBD1. Trimming took 5 bases from V and 6 from J; bases not matched to a gene: 5. Germline V gives CDR1 SGHDN, CDR2 FVKESK. CDR3 length: 15 residues. CDR3 region: CASSEGTGGFNEQFF. The CDR3 nucleotides read TGTGCCAGCAGCGAAGGGACAGGGGGCTTCAATGAGCAGTTCTTC.

This chain uses TRBV29-1 with TRBJ2-5; tentatively, D is TRBD2 (7 bases). The germline gives CDR1 SQVTM, CDR2 ANQGSEA. This CDR3 spans 15 amino acids. V lost 7 bases, J lost 5 bases, and 23 bases lay in between. CDR3 region: CSGAPSGGQLETQYF. The CDR3 DNA follows: TGCAGCGGTGCGCCCTCCGGGGGGCAGCTGGAGACCCAGTACTTC.

This chain joins TRBV7-2 and TRBJ2-6; TRBD1 matches at 9 bases. The CDR3 has 16 residues. The trim removed 4 bases at V and 0 bases at J, leaving 1 base unmatched. Germline V gene sequence: CDR1 SGHTA, CDR2 FQGNSA. CDR3 nucleotide sequence: TGTGCCAGCAGCTCGGGACAGGGCTCTGGGGCCAACGTCCTGACTTTC. This gives the protein CASSSGQGSGANVLTF. The full variable domain, in which reference TRBV7-2 and TRBJ2-6 provide the parts outside the CDR3, is GAGVSQSPSNKVTEKGKDVELRCDPISGHTALYWYRQSLGQGLEFLIYFQGNSAPDKSGLPSDRFSAERTGGSVSTLTIQRTQQEDSAVYLCASSSGQGSGANVLTFGAGSRLTVL.

The chain has TRBV11-2 and TRBJ2-7, with 8 bases fitting TRBD1. The CDR3 consists of 14 residues. Germline CDR1 SGHAT, CDR2 FQNNGV. Germline trimming cut 1 base from V and 6 bases from J; bases unmatched to any gene: 5. The CDR3 here is CASSLVQGAGEQYF. The CDR3, as DNA: TGTGCCAGCAGCTTAGTGCAGGGGGCAGGCGAGCAGTACTTC.

This clone is a singleton in its sample. This chain uses TRBV2 with TRBJ1-6; D unclear. There are 14 residues in the CDR3. V dropped 5 bases and J dropped 10 bases, with 15 bases sitting between them. Germline CDR1 SNHLY, CDR2 FYNNEI. CDR3 in amino acids: CASSPFGRSSPLHF. The CDR3 DNA is TGTGCCAGCAGTCCCTTTGGCCGTAGCTCACCCCTCCACTTT.

This chain uses TRBV6-5 with TRBJ2-7; D possibly corresponds to TRBD1 (6 bases). The germline gives CDR1 MNHEY, CDR2 SVGAGI. The CDR3 consists of 15 residues. Trimming shortened V by 6 bases and J by 2 bases, and 17 bases separated the two germline ends. The CDR3 DNA sequence: TGTGCCAGCAGCTGGGACAAACAGTTCACCTACGAGCAGTACTTC. This encodes CASSWDKQFTYEQYF.

The chain is built from TRBV2 and TRBJ2-7, with a possible D match to TRBD1 (6 bases). The CDR3 spans 14 residues. With 4 bases removed from V and 1 base from J, the gap between germline ends came to 11 bases. CDR1 is SNHLY, CDR2 FYNNEI, per germline. CDR3 loop: CASSGRTASYEQYF. In nucleotides, the CDR3 is TGTGCCAGCAGTGGAAGGACAGCTTCCTACGAGCAGTACTTC.

CDR3 residues: CASSLFFFSYEQYF. The DNA for the CDR3 is TGTGCCAGCAGCTTATTCTTTTTCTCCTACGAGCAGTACTTC. The chain carries TRBV7-2 and TRBJ2-7; D is uncertain. This CDR3 region has 14 residues. V was clipped by 2 bases and J by 0 bases, with 8 bases between them. Per germline, CDR1 SGHTA and CDR2 FQGNSA.

This clone was counted once. The genes are TRBV7-2 and TRBJ2-6; tentative D call: TRBD1 (6 bases). The CDR3 spans 14 residues. V gave up 7 bases and J gave up 4 bases, with 11 bases separating them. CDR1 SGHTA and CDR2 FQGNSA come from the germline V gene. CDR3: CASTGTKGANVLTF. For the CDR3, the DNA is TGTGCCAGCACCGGGACAAAAGGGGCCAACGTCCTGACTTTC.

The chain is built from TRBV19 and TRBJ2-7; possibly TRBD1 for D (6 bases). Germline CDR1 is LNHDA and CDR2 is SQIVND (reference sequence). The CDR3 spans 15 residues. Trimming took 5 bases from V and 6 from J, leaving 20 bases between them. Written as DNA, the CDR3 is TGTGCCAGTAGTGCCCAGGGGACGCTTCTGGCCGAGCAGTACTTC. Its translation is CASSAQGTLLAEQYF.

The rearrangement joins TRBV6-5 to TRBJ2-5; perhaps TRBD1 as D (6 bases). CDR1 is MNHEY, CDR2 SVGAGI, per germline. The CDR3 covers 15 residues. The V and J ends lost 5 bases and 1 base respectively, with 14 bases between them. CDR3 sequence: CASSPTGTLQETQYF. The CDR3, as DNA: TGTGCCAGCAGTCCAACCGGGACACTCCAAGAGACCCAGTACTTC.

V is TRBV27 and J is TRBJ2-2, with 9 bases aligning to TRBD1. Germline V gives CDR1 MNHEY, CDR2 SMNVEV (reference sequence). The CDR3 totals 20 residues. Trimming took 3 bases from V and 6 from J; bases not matched to a gene: 20. CDR3: CASSLVYVLNGQGYAGELFF. CDR3 DNA sequence: TGTGCCAGCAGTTTGGTCTATGTCCTGAACGGACAGGGGTACGCCGGGGAGCTGTTTTTT.

This clone appeared a single time. V and J are TRBV6-2 or TRBV6-3 and TRBJ2-7, with a weak D call TRBD1 (6 bases). The V and J ends lost 0 bases and 0 bases respectively, with 18 bases between them. The germline V gene has CDR1 MNHEY and CDR2 SVGEGT. CDR3 length: 18 amino acids. In nucleotides, the CDR3 is TGTGCCAGCAGTTACTCGATAAGGAAAGGGGGAAGCTCCTACGAGCAGTACTTC. Translated, it gives CASSYSIRKGGSSYEQYF.

The genes are TRBV5-8 and TRBJ1-1; 7 bases are a match to TRBD1. From germline, CDR1 is SGHTS and CDR2 YDEGEE. There are 13 residues in the CDR3. The J segment lost 1 base and the V segment lost 5 bases, leaving 2 bases of the junction unmatched. This chain's CDR3 is CASRRTGNTEAFF. CDR3 DNA: TGTGCCAGCAGGCGGACAGGGAACACTGAAGCTTTCTTT.

The chain links TRBV19 to TRBJ2-7, with unresolved D. CDR1 and CDR2 (germline): LNHDA, SQIVND (reference sequence). V lost 5 bases and J lost 4, with 6 bases in between. The CDR3 sequence is 11 residues long. This chain's CDR3 is CASSSQYEQYF. The CDR3 bases are TGTGCCAGTAGTTCCCAGTACGAGCAGTACTTC.

The CDR3 sequence: CASSLERFSTDTQYF. The CDR3 nucleotides are TGCGCCAGCAGCTTAGAACGGTTTAGCACAGATACGCAGTATTTT. V and J are TRBV5-1 and TRBJ2-3; no definite D call. Germline CDR1 and CDR2: SGHRS and YFSETQ. The CDR3 covers 15 residues. Trimming took 2 bases from V and 0 from J, leaving 10 bases between them.

This rearrangement joins TRBV5-1 to TRBJ1-6; 7 positions match TRBD1. CDR3 length: 15 residues. V lost 4 bases to trimming and J lost 5 bases; unmatched junction nucleotides: 6. The germline V gene encodes CDR1 SGHRS and CDR2 YFSETQ. The CDR3 DNA reads as TGCGCCAGCAGCCCAAGACAGGGAGATAATTCACCCCTCCACTTT. Translated, it gives CASSPRQGDNSPLHF. The whole variable domain, remainder taken from reference TRBV5-1 and TRBJ1-6, is KAGVTQTPRYLIKTRGQQVTLSCSPISGHRSVSWYQQTPGQGLQFLFEYFSETQRNKGNFPGRFSGRQFSNSRSEMNVSTLELGDSALYLCASSPRQGDNSPLHFGNGTRLTVT.

The chain uses TRBV11-3 and TRBJ2-3; TRBD1 matches at 7 bases. V shed 5 bases, J shed 4 bases, and the junction held 6 bases outside the gene matches. Germline CDR1 SGHNT, CDR2 YENEEA. The CDR3 contains 14 residues. CDR3 residues: CASSKPQGADTQYF. CDR3 coding DNA: TGTGCCAGCAGCAAGCCCCAGGGGGCAGATACGCAGTATTTT.

This clone was seen a few times. The chain employs TRBV6-2 or TRBV6-3 and TRBJ2-7; D is perhaps TRBD1 (6 bases). V lost 2 bases, J lost 3 bases, and 14 bases lay in between. Per the germline V gene, CDR1 is MNHEY and CDR2 is SVGEGT. This CDR3 has 15 amino acids. The CDR3 nucleotides are TGTGCCAGCAGTTACGTAACGGACAGAAGCTACGAGCAGTACTTC. Translated: CASSYVTDRSYEQYF.

The CDR3 sequence: CASSRTASYEQYF. DNA for the CDR3: TGTGCCAGCTCACGGACAGCCAGCTACGAGCAGTACTTC. The genes are TRBV18 and TRBJ2-7; the D gene is possibly TRBD1 (6 bases). The germline CDR1 and CDR2 sequences are KGHSH and LQKENI. Trimming left V 4 bases short and J 3 bases short, with 10 bases between. The CDR3 covers 13 residues.

The rearrangement uses TRBV10-3 and TRBJ1-5; D remains ambiguous. CDR1 is ENHRY, CDR2 SYGVKD, per germline. V was trimmed by 0 bases and J by 4 bases, leaving 10 bases between them. The CDR3 extends over 15 amino acids. The CDR3 here is CAISESSAFNQPQHF. The CDR3 nucleotides are TGTGCCATCAGTGAGTCGAGTGCATTTAATCAGCCCCAGCATTTT.

The chain is built from TRBV7-2 and TRBJ2-7, with 10 bases identical to TRBD1. From germline, CDR1 is SGHTA and CDR2 FQGNSA. Trimming at V came to 3 bases and at J to 3 bases, leaving 5 bases not matched to a gene. The CDR3 loop spans 15 amino acids. The CDR3 DNA reads as TGTGCCAGCAGCTTCGACAGGGGGCGCTTCTACGAGCAGTACTTC. This translates into CASSFDRGRFYEQYF.

This chain uses TRBV7-9 with TRBJ2-2; 11 nucleotides line up with TRBD1. Germline-derived CDR1 and CDR2 are SEHNR and FQNEAQ (reference sequence). V gave up 6 bases and J gave up 5 bases; unmatched junction bases: 8. The CDR3 is 16 amino acids. The CDR3 nucleotides are TGTGCCAGCAGAGGGCCCGGACAGGGGGCAACCGGGGAGCTGTTTTTT. Its translation: CASRGPGQGATGELFF.

V and J are TRBV6-1 and TRBJ1-5; 8 bases match TRBD1. The junction had 11 bases not matched to a gene; V was cut back by 4 bases and J by 6 bases. This CDR3 comprises 16 residues. CDR1 is MNHNS and CDR2 is SASEGT in the germline V gene. The CDR3 region is CASSASGHRGGQPQHF. In DNA, the CDR3 is TGTGCCAGCAGTGCCTCCGGACACAGGGGGGGTCAGCCCCAGCATTTT.

V and J are TRBV28 and TRBJ1-2; TRBD1 aligns across 11 bases. Germline lookup yields CDR1 MDHEN and CDR2 SYDVKM. V shed 2 bases and J 3 bases; nucleotides not matched to a gene: 5. The length of the CDR3 is 16 residues. CDR3: CASSLGGTGGYYGYTF. CDR3 DNA sequence: TGTGCCAGCAGTTTAGGGGGGACAGGGGGATACTATGGCTACACCTTC.

With regard to this clone: At one end, the junction sequence differs from germline, possibly due to a read error. The gene calls are TRBV7-7 and TRBJ2-5; no definite D call. The germline V gene has CDR1 SSHAT and CDR2 FNYEAQ (reference sequence). CDR3 length: 13 residues. Here the CDR3 reads CASSLVSLETQYF. The CDR3 DNA reads TGTGCTAGCAGCTTAGTTTCGTTGGAGACCCAGTACTTC.